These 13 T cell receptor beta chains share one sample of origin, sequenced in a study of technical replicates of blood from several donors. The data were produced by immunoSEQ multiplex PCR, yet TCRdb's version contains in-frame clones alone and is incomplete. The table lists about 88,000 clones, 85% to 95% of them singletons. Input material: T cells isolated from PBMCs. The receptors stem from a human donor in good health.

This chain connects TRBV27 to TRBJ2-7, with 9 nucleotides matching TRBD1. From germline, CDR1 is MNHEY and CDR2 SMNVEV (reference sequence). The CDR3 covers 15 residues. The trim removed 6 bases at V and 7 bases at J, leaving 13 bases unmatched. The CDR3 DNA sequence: TGTGCCAGCAGAAGGACAGGGGTAGGGGACTGGGAGCAGTACTTC. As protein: CASRRTGVGDWEQYF.

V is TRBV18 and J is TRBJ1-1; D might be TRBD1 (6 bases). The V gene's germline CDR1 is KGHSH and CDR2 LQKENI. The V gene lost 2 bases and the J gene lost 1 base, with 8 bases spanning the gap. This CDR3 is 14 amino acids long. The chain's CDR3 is CASSPLTGNTEAFF. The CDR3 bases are TGTGCCAGCTCACCATTGACAGGGAACACTGAAGCTTTCTTT.

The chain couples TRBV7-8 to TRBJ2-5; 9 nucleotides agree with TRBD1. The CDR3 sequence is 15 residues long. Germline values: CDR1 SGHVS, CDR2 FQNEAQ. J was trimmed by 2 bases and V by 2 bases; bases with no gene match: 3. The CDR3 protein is CASSLTGGPQETQYF. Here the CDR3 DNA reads TGTGCCAGCAGCTTAACAGGGGGCCCTCAAGAGACCCAGTACTTC. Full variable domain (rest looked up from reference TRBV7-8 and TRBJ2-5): GAGVSQSPRYKVAKRGQDVALRCDPISGHVSLFWYQQALGQGPEFLTYFQNEAQLDKSGLPSDRFFAERPEGSVSTLKIQRTQQEDSAVYLCASSLTGGPQETQYFGPGTRLLVL.

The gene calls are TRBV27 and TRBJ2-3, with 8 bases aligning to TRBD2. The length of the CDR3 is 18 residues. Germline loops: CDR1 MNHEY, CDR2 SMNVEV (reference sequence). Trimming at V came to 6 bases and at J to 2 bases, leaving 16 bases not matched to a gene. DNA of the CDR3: TGTGCCAGCAGCCTGACCCTAAGCAATAGCGGGGTCACAGATACGCAGTATTTT. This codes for CASSLTLSNSGVTDTQYF.

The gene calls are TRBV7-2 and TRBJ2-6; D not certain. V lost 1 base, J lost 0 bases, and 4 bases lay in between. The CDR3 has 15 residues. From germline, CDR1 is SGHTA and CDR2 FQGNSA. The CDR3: CASSLEASGANVLTF. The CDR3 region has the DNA TGTGCCAGCAGCTTAGAAGCCTCTGGGGCCAACGTCCTGACTTTC. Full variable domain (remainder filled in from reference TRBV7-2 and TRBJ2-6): GAGVSQSPSNKVTEKGKDVELRCDPISGHTALYWYRQSLGQGLEFLIYFQGNSAPDKSGLPSDRFSAERTGGSVSTLTIQRTQQEDSAVYLCASSLEASGANVLTFGAGSRLTVL.

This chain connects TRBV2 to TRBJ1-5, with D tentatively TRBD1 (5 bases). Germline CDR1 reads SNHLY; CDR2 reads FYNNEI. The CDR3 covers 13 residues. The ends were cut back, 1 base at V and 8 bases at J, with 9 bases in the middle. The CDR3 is CASSEGLQEPQHF. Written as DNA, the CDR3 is TGTGCCAGCAGTGAAGGTTTACAGGAGCCCCAGCATTTT.

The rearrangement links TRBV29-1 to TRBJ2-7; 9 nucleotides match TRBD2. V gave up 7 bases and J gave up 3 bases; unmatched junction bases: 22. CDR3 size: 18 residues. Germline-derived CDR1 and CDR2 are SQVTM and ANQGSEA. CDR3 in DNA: TGCAGCGCCCTTACAGACCCCTTTGGGATTAGCGGGAGCTACGAGCAGTACTTC. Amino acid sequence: CSALTDPFGISGSYEQYF.

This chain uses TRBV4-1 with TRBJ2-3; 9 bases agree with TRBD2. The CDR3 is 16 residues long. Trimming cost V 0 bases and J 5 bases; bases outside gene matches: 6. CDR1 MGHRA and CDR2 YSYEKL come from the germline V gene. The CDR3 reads CASSQEKAGGQDTQYF. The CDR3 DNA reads TGCGCCAGCAGCCAAGAAAAAGCGGGAGGCCAAGATACGCAGTATTTT.

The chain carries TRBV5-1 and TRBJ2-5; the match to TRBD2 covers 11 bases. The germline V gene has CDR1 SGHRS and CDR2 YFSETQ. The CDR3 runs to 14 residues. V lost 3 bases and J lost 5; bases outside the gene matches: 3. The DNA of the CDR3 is TGCGCCAGCAGCTATAGCGGGAGGGCTGAGACCCAGTACTTC. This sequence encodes CASSYSGRAETQYF.

CDR3 region: CASSLSGSWETQYF. The CDR3 DNA is TGTGCCAGCAGTTTAAGCGGGAGTTGGGAGACCCAGTACTTC. The V and J genes are TRBV27 and TRBJ2-5; 8 bases fit TRBD2. The J segment lost 5 bases and the V segment lost 2 bases, leaving 4 bases of the junction unmatched. Germline CDR1 MNHEY, CDR2 SMNVEV (reference sequence). The CDR3 is 14 residues long.

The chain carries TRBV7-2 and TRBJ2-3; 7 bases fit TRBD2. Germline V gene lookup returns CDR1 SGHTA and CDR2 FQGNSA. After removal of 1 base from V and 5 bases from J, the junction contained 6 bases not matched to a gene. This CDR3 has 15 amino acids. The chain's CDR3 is CASSLDGRNIDTQYF. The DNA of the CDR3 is TGTGCCAGCAGCTTAGACGGGAGGAATATAGATACGCAGTATTTT. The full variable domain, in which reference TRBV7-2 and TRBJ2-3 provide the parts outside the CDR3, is GAGVSQSPSNKVTEKGKDVELRCDPISGHTALYWYRQSLGQGLEFLIYFQGNSAPDKSGLPSDRFSAERTGGSVSTLTIQRTQQEDSAVYLCASSLDGRNIDTQYFGPGTRLTVL.

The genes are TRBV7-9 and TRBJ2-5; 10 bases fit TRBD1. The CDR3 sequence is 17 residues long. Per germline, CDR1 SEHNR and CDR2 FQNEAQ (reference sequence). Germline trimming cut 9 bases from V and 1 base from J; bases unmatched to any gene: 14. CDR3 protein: CASAPGQGNRGQETQYF. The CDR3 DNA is TGTGCCAGTGCCCCGGGACAGGGGAACAGGGGCCAAGAGACCCAGTACTTC.

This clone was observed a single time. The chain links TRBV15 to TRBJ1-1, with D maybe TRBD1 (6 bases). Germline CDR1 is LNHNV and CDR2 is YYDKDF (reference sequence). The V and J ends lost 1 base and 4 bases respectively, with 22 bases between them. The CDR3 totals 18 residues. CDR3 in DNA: TGTGCCACCAGCAGAGGTGTGGGGGCGCTTTCTGCCGGCACTGAAGCTTTCTTT. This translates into CATSRGVGALSAGTEAFF.